This T cell receptor beta chain was documented in a study of cytomegalovirus exposure and HLA in healthy donors. Broader study findings: Later analysis identified a missense DCLRE1C variant that was linked to TCR beta V- and J-gene trimming. It was assumed in the presence/absence analyses that sequencing depth was roughly uniform across donors. Most TCR beta V segments were productive about 87% or about 30% of the time in an earlier analysis.

As regards this clone: Its antigen remains unknown.

CDR3 length: 12 amino acids. The trim removed 10 bases at V and 4 bases at J, leaving 7 bases unmatched. Germline CDR1 MNHEY, CDR2 SVGAGI. In the PCR, 60 Vbeta and 13 Jbeta primers were used. Sequencing used immunoSEQ multiplex PCR; TCRdb keeps in-frame clones, though not all of them. The repertoire holds 150,000 to 200,000 clones, 80% to 85% seen once, with roughly 0.8% in the top ten. Sequenced input: PBMCs. The chain combines TRBV6-5 with TRBJ2-7, with 7 positions matching TRBD2. The TCR was taken from a young woman in good health and CMV-seronegative. The CDR3: CATWTSPYEQYF. The CDR3 DNA sequence: TGTGCCACCTGGACTAGTCCTTACGAGCAGTACTTC.